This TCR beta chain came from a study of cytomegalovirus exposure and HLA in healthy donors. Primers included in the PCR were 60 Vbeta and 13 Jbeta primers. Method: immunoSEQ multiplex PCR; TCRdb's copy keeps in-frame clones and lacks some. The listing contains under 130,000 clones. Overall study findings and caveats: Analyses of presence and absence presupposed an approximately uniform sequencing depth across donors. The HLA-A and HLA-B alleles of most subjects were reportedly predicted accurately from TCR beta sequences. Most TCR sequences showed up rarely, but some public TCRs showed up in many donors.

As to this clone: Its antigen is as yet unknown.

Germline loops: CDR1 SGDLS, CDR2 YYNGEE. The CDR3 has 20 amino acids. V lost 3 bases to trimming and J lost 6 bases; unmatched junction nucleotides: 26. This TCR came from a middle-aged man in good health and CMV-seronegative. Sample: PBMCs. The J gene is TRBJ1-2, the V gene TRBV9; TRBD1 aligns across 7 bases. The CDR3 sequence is CASSAVVKRQGKGLLHGYTF. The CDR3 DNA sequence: TGTGCCAGCAGCGCGGTAGTGAAGAGACAGGGAAAGGGGCTCCTCCATGGCTACACCTTC.